One sample yielded the 26 T cell receptor beta chains listed below, sequenced in a study of CD8 T cells in ankylosing spondylitis (dated by TCRdb to 2016 to 2017). General study outcomes and caveats: Blood from ankylosing spondylitis patients appeared to be characterized by a TCR beta motif composed of 7 to 9 highly homologous amino acid variants.

The antigens of these receptors remain unknown. Libraries were made using 5' RACE. The sample was run on an Illumina HiSeq 2500. Through fastp at Q25 and MiXCR, TCRdb rebuilt clones from the public reads, retaining in-frame beta chains. CDR3 protein sequences are deduplicated, and each keeps its most common genes and DNA. Across this sample there are approximately 400,000 distinct CDR3 sequences, with more than 15% seen only once. The ten largest clones capture over 1% of the sample. Source material: blood, either unsorted or a sorted T cell fraction (not recorded which). The receptors stem from a male donor with ankylosing spondylitis.

V and J are TRBV6-7 and TRBJ2-7; TRBD2 matches 7 bases. TRBV6-7 is an open reading frame whose function is uncertain. This CDR3 has 15 amino acids. V trimming: 7 bases; J trimming: 0 bases; junction bases outside the gene matches: 9. Written as DNA, the CDR3 is TGTGCCAGCAACCTGGGACTACCTTGCTCCTACGAGCAGTACTTC. Residues: CASNLGLPCSYEQYF.

The chain has TRBV7-2 and TRBJ2-1; D gene ambiguous. The V end was cut by 5 bases, the J end by 4 bases, with 12 bases between. Looked up from germline, CDR1 is SGHTA and CDR2 is FQGNSA. This CDR3 is built from 14 residues. The CDR3 nucleotides read TGTGCCAGCAGCCCAGAGGTCCGGTACAATGAGCAGTTCTTC. Its translation: CASSPEVRYNEQFF.

This clonotype was seen many times. The chain carries TRBV11-2 and TRBJ2-7; 12 bases match TRBD2. Germline V gene lookup returns CDR1 SGHAT and CDR2 FQNNGV. V gave up 6 bases and J gave up 5 bases; unmatched junction bases: 5. The CDR3 consists of 14 residues. CDR3 protein: CASRIWTSGDEQYF. The CDR3, as DNA: TGTGCCAGCAGAATATGGACTAGCGGGGACGAGCAGTACTTC. The full variable domain, with the rest looked up from reference TRBV11-2 and TRBJ2-7, is EAGVAQSPRYKIIEKRQSVAFWCNPISGHATLYWYQQILGQGPKLLIQFQNNGVVDDSQLPKDRFSAERLKGVDSTLKIQPAKLEDSAVYLCASRIWTSGDEQYFGPGTRLTVT.

This chain joins TRBV7-9 and TRBJ1-4, with no clear D. The CDR3 is 16 residues long. Deletions cut 0 bases from V and 0 bases from J, with 8 bases between. CDR1 and CDR2 (germline): SEHNR, FQNEAQ (reference sequence). In DNA, the CDR3 is TGTGCCAGCAGCTTAGCGGCCAGCGCAACTAATGAAAAACTGTTTTTT. Its translation: CASSLAASATNEKLFF.

This chain uses TRBV5-1 with TRBJ2-3, with 7 bases that match TRBD1. With 2 bases clipped from V and 4 bases from J, the junction kept 4 bases outside the gene matches. Germline V gene sequence: CDR1 SGHRS, CDR2 YFSETQ. The CDR3 consists of 14 residues. In DNA, the CDR3 is TGCGCCAGCAGCTTAAACCAGGGGGCAGATACGCAGTATTTT. This codes for CASSLNQGADTQYF.

The sample holds a few counts of this clonotype. V is TRBV30 and J is TRBJ2-3; a possible D gene is TRBD2 (5 bases). Deletions cut 4 bases from V and 2 bases from J, with 16 bases between. The CDR3 loop spans 15 amino acids. Germline V lookup: CDR1 GTSNPN, CDR2 SVGIG (reference sequence). The CDR3 nucleotides are TGTGCCTGGAAACCCCTAGCTCGGCACACAGATACGCAGTATTTT. This gives the protein CAWKPLARHTDTQYF. Based on the CDR3 plus reference TRBV30 and TRBJ2-3, the full variable domain is SQTIHQWPATLVQPVGSPLSLECTVEGTSNPNLYWYRQAAGRGLQLLFYSVGIGQISSEVPQNLSASRPQDRQFILSSKKLLLSDSGFYLCAWKPLARHTDTQYFGPGTRLTVL.

At least ten counts were recorded for this clonotype. The chain uses TRBV7-2 and TRBJ1-3, with a tentative D call TRBD1 (5 bases). The germline V and J ends were trimmed by 3 bases and 6 bases, with 15 bases remaining between them. Germline loops: CDR1 SGHTA, CDR2 FQGNSA. The CDR3 sequence is 15 residues long. The CDR3 is CASSFSGPVANTIYF. The CDR3 region has the DNA TGTGCCAGCAGCTTTTCGGGGCCAGTCGCAAACACCATATATTTT.

The chain carries TRBV28 and TRBJ1-2; D remains unclear. The CDR3 has 14 residues. Germline loops: CDR1 MDHEN, CDR2 SYDVKM. Trimming left V 3 bases short and J 1 base short, with 9 bases between. The DNA of the CDR3 is TGTGCCAGCAGTTTGGACGCGTTTAACTATGGCTACACCTTC. Its translation is CASSLDAFNYGYTF.

V is TRBV20-1 and J is TRBJ2-1; 8 positions match TRBD2. The V gene end was trimmed by 1 base and the J gene end by 12 bases; junction bases not matched to a gene: 5. CDR3 length: 12 residues. From germline, CDR1 is DFQATT and CDR2 SNEGSKA (reference sequence). The CDR3 loop is CSARVSGGTQFF. The CDR3, as DNA: TGCAGTGCTAGAGTAAGCGGGGGAACGCAGTTCTTC.

The chain links TRBV5-1 to TRBJ2-7; D assignment may be TRBD1 or TRBD2 (5 bases each). The germline CDR1 and CDR2 sequences are SGHRS and YFSETQ. Between the trimmed V and J ends, which lost 4 bases and 6 bases, there was a span of 14 bases. This CDR3 region has 13 residues. The CDR3 region is CASSLGTMGEQYF. CDR3 nucleotides: TGCGCCAGCAGCCTAGGGACCATGGGCGAGCAGTACTTC.

The CDR3: CASSSQRGQQGYTF. The CDR3 nucleotides read TGTGCCAGCAGCTCACAGAGGGGACAGCAGGGCTACACCTTC. The chain uses TRBV7-6 and TRBJ1-2; 7 bases are shared with TRBD1. V was pared by 4 bases and J by 8 bases, with 10 bases of the junction left unmatched. Germline V gives CDR1 SGHVS, CDR2 FNYEAQ. The CDR3 runs to 14 residues. Together with reference TRBV7-6 and TRBJ1-2, the CDR3 gives the full variable domain: GAGVSQSPRYKVTKRGQDVALRCDPISGHVSLYWYRQALGQGPEFLTYFNYEAQQDKSGLPNDRFSAERPEGSISTLTIQRTEQRDSAMYRCASSSQRGQQGYTFGSGTRLTVV.

This clonotype has only a few counts. The chain combines TRBV7-9 with TRBJ1-2; 9 bases align to TRBD1. This CDR3 has 15 residues. Trimming at V came to 5 bases and at J to 8 bases, leaving 12 bases not matched to a gene. Looked up from germline, CDR1 is SEHNR and CDR2 is FQNEAQ (reference sequence). The CDR3 sequence: CASSPGGQGSNGYTF. CDR3 bases: TGTGCCAGCAGCCCCGGGGGACAGGGTAGTAACGGCTACACCTTC.

The chain uses TRBV5-4 and TRBJ2-3; D is unclear. This CDR3 is 13 amino acids long. Deletions cut 7 bases from V and 6 bases from J, with 15 bases between. Germline lookup yields CDR1 SGHNT and CDR2 YYREEE (reference sequence). DNA of the CDR3: TGTGCCAGCTCCTCGGCAATCAAGGATACGCAGTATTTT. This codes for CASSSAIKDTQYF.

The V and J genes are TRBV6-1 and TRBJ2-1; 8 bases align to TRBD1. V lost 7 bases and J lost 2; bases outside the gene matches: 10. The CDR3 has 16 residues. Germline loops: CDR1 MNHNS, CDR2 SASEGT. CDR3 sequence: CASNPGGGVTYNEQFF. CDR3 coding DNA: TGTGCCAGCAACCCAGGGGGCGGGGTGACCTACAATGAGCAGTTCTTC.

The chain uses TRBV20-1 and TRBJ2-1; tentatively, D is TRBD1 (6 bases). This CDR3 comprises 14 residues. Germline V gives CDR1 DFQATT, CDR2 SNEGSKA (reference sequence). V was cut by 4 bases and J by 6 bases, with 16 bases left in between. Here the CDR3 DNA reads TGCAGTGCTAAGGACTCCAGGGGTCCCAATGAGCAGTTCTTC. The encoded protein is CSAKDSRGPNEQFF.

The rearrangement uses TRBV27 and TRBJ1-2; a weak D match, TRBD1 (6 bases). With 4 bases removed from V and 8 bases from J, the gap between germline ends came to 23 bases. Per the germline V gene, CDR1 is MNHEY and CDR2 is SMNVEV (reference sequence). CDR3 length: 16 residues. CDR3 in amino acids: CASSSTTPQGQGGYTF. CDR3 coding DNA: TGTGCCAGCAGTTCCACAACGCCACAGGGACAAGGAGGCTACACCTTC.

This clonotype was detected only a few times. The rearrangement uses TRBV4-2 and TRBJ2-1; tentatively, D is TRBD1 or TRBD2 (5 bases each). Germline CDR1 is LGHNA and CDR2 is YNFKEQ. This CDR3 is built from 17 residues. V was trimmed by 9 bases and J by 8 bases, leaving 29 bases between them. The CDR3 reads CASPRRRDETRRDEQFF. Here the CDR3 DNA reads TGTGCCAGTCCACGACGCAGGGACGAGACACGACGCGATGAGCAGTTCTTC.

This clonotype was seen a few times. In nucleotides, the CDR3 is TGTGCCAGCACCGTAAAAGCGGGAACAGATACGCAGTATTTT. Translating it yields CASTVKAGTDTQYF. This sequence joins TRBV6-1 and TRBJ2-3; TRBD2 matches at 7 bases. The CDR3 loop spans 14 amino acids. Germline assignment: CDR1 MNHNS and CDR2 SASEGT. Trimming cost V 7 bases and J 3 bases; bases outside gene matches: 7.

This clonotype was seen just once. This chain links TRBV5-1 with TRBJ2-7, with TRBD2 identical over 10 bases. CDR3 size: 15 residues. Germline-derived CDR1 and CDR2 are SGHRS and YFSETQ. The junction had 6 bases not matched to a gene; V was cut back by 3 bases and J by 3 bases. The CDR3 DNA is TGCGCCAGCAGCTCAGGACTAGCGGAGATCTACGAGCAGTACTTC. Translated, it gives CASSSGLAEIYEQYF.

Regarding this clonotype: Since a much larger clone is just one base distant, this may be a read error. The chain combines TRBV5-1 with TRBJ1-3, with a weak D call TRBD1 (6 bases). Looked up from germline, CDR1 is SGHRS and CDR2 is YFSETQ. V was pared by 0 bases and J by 2 bases, with 24 bases between. The CDR3 extends over 20 amino acids. The CDR3 sequence is CASSLVSGTWRTSTGNTIYF. In nucleotides, the CDR3 is TGCGCCAGCAGCTTGGTCTCCGGGACATGGAGGACCAGCACTGGAAACACCATATATTTT.

V gene TRBV20-1 combines with J gene TRBJ2-5; a possible D gene is TRBD2 (5 bases). This CDR3 is built from 13 residues. The germline CDR1 and CDR2 sequences are DFQATT and SNEGSKA (reference sequence). V was trimmed by 3 bases and J by 2 bases, leaving 10 bases between them. CDR3 loop: CSASTGSQETQYF. The CDR3 nucleotides read TGCAGTGCTAGCACGGGGAGTCAAGAGACCCAGTACTTC.

This chain connects TRBV5-1 to TRBJ2-1, with a weak D call TRBD1 (7 bases). V dropped 7 bases and J dropped 6 bases, with 20 bases sitting between them. This CDR3 is built from 15 residues. Germline-derived CDR1 and CDR2 are SGHRS and YFSETQ. In DNA, the CDR3 is TGCGCCAGCGCAGGGGGGACGGAGGCGGGCAATGAGCAGTTCTTC. Protein product: CASAGGTEAGNEQFF.

The chain recombines TRBV5-5 with TRBJ1-1, with D tentatively TRBD1 (6 bases). V gave up 2 bases and J gave up 4 bases, with 12 bases separating them. This CDR3 region has 14 residues. Germline lookup yields CDR1 SGHKS and CDR2 YYEKEE (reference sequence). Here the CDR3 reads CASSFTGWSTEAFF. The CDR3 DNA reads as TGTGCCAGCAGCTTTACAGGGTGGAGCACTGAAGCTTTCTTT.

CDR3: CASSPRLAGGLGFEDNEQFF. The CDR3 bases are TGTGCCAGCAGCCCCCGTTTAGCGGGAGGATTGGGCTTCGAGGACAATGAGCAGTTCTTC. The chain recombines TRBV7-7 with TRBJ2-1; 10 nucleotides align to TRBD2. The CDR3 spans 20 residues. V lost 5 bases, J lost 5 bases, and 21 bases stayed unmatched. Germline CDR1 and CDR2: SSHAT and FNYEAQ (reference sequence).

This clonotype occurred a few times. This chain joins TRBV15 and TRBJ1-2, with 8 nucleotides matching TRBD1. CDR1 LNHNV and CDR2 YYDKDF come from the germline V gene (reference sequence). With 2 bases clipped from V and 5 bases from J, the junction kept 10 bases outside the gene matches. The CDR3 sequence is 16 residues long. CDR3 DNA sequence: TGTGCCACCAGCAGAACCCGGACAGGGTCAGAATATGGCTACACCTTC. This gives the protein CATSRTRTGSEYGYTF.

This clonotype was detected a few times. The chain couples TRBV11-1 to TRBJ1-2; maybe TRBD1 (5 bases). Germline-derived CDR1 and CDR2 are SGHAT and FQDESV (reference sequence). CDR3 length equals 14 residues. V lost 6 bases to trimming and J lost 2 bases, with 13 bases between them. In DNA, the CDR3 is TGTGCCAGCAGGAAGGAGGGGTCCAACTATGGCTACACCTTC. Its translation is CASRKEGSNYGYTF.